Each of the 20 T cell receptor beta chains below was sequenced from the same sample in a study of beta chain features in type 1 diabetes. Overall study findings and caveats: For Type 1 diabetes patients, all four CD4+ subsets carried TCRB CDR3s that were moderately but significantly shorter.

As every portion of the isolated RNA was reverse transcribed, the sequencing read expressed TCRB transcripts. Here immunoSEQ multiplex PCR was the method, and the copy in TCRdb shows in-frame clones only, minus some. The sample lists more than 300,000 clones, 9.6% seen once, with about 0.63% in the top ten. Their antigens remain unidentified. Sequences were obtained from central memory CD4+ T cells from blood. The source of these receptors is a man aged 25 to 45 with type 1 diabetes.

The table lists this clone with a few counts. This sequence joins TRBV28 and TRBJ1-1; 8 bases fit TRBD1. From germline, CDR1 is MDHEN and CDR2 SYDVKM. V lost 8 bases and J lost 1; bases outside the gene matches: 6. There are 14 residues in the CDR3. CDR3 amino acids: CASGSTGENTEAFF. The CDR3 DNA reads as TGTGCCAGCGGCTCGACAGGGGAGAACACTGAAGCTTTCTTT.

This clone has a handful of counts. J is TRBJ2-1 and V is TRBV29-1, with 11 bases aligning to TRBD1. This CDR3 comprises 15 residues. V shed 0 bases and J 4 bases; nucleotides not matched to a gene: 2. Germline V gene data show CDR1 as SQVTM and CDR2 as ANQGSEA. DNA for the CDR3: TGCAGCGTTGAAGACCGGGACAGGGGGTACAATGAGCAGTTCTTC. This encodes CSVEDRDRGYNEQFF.

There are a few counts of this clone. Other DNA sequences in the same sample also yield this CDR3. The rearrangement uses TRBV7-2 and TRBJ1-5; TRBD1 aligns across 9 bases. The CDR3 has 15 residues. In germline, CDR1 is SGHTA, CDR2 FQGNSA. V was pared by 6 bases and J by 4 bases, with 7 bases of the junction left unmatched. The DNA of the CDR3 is TGTGCCAGCAGTCCGACAGGGGGGATAAATCAGCCCCAGCATTTT. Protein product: CASSPTGGINQPQHF.

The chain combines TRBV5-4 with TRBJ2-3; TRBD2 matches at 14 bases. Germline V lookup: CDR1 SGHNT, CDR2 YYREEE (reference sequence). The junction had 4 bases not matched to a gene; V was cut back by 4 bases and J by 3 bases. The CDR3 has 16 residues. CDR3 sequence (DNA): TGTGCCAGCAGCACCCGGACTAGCGGGAGGACAGATACGCAGTATTTT. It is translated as CASSTRTSGRTDTQYF. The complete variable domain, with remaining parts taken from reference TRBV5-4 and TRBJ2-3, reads ETGVTQSPTHLIKTRGQQVTLRCSSQSGHNTVSWYQQALGQGPQFIFQYYREEENGRGNFPPRFSGLQFPNYSSELNVNALELDDSALYLCASSTRTSGRTDTQYFGPGTRLTVL.

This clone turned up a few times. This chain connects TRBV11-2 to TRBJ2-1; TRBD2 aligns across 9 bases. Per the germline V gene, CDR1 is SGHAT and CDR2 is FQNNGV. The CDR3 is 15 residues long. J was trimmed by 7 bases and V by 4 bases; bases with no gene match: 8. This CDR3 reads CASSYVAGDWNEQFF. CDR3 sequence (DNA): TGTGCCAGCAGCTACGTAGCGGGAGATTGGAATGAGCAGTTCTTC. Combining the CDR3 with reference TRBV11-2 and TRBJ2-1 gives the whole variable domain EAGVAQSPRYKIIEKRQSVAFWCNPISGHATLYWYQQILGQGPKLLIQFQNNGVVDDSQLPKDRFSAERLKGVDSTLKIQPAKLEDSAVYLCASSYVAGDWNEQFFGPGTRLTVL.

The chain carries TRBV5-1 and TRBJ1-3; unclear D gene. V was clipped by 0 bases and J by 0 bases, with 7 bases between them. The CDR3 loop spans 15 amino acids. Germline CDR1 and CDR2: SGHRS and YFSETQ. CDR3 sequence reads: CASSLVADSGNTIYF. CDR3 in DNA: TGCGCCAGCAGCTTGGTTGCAGACTCTGGAAACACCATATATTTT.

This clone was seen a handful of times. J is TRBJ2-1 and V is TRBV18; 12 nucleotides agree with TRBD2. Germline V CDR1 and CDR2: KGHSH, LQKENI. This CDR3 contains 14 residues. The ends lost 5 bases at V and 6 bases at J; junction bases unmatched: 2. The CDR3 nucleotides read TGTGCCAGCTCAACGACTAGCGGGAGCAATGAGCAGTTCTTC. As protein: CASSTTSGSNEQFF.

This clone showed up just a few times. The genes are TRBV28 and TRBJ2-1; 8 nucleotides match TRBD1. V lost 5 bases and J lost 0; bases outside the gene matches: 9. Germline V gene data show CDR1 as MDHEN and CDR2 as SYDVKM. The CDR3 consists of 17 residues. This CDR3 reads CASSQRWTGSSYNEQFF. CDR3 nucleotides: TGTGCCAGCAGTCAACGATGGACAGGGAGCTCCTACAATGAGCAGTTCTTC.

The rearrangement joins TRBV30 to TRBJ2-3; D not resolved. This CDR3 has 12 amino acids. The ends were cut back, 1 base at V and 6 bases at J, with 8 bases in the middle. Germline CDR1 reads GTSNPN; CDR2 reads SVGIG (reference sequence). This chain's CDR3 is CAWSEMRDTQYF. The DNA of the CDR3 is TGTGCCTGGAGTGAAATGAGGGATACGCAGTATTTT.

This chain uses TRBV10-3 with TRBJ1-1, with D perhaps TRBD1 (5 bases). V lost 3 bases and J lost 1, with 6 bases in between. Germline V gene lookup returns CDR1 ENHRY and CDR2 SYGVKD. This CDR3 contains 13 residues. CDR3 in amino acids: CAISDRENTEAFF. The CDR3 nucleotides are TGTGCCATCAGTGACAGGGAGAACACTGAAGCTTTCTTT.

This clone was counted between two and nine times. The CDR3 protein is CASSQLQGSYGYTF. CDR3 in DNA: TGCGCCAGCAGCCAGCTACAGGGTTCCTATGGCTACACCTTC. This sequence joins TRBV4-1 and TRBJ1-2, with a possible D match to TRBD1 (6 bases). Germline CDR1 is MGHRA and CDR2 is YSYEKL. The V end lost 3 bases, the J end lost 4 bases, and 12 bases lay between the germline ends. CDR3 size: 14 residues.

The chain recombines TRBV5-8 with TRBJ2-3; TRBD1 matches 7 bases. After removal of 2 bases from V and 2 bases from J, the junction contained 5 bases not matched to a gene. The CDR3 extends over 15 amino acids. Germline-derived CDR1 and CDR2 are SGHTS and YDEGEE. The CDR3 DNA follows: TGTGCCAGCAGCTTCATGGGACAGAACACAGATACGCAGTATTTT. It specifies CASSFMGQNTDTQYF. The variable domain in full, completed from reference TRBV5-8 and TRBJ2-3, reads EAGVTQSPTHLIKTRGQQATLRCSPISGHTSVYWYQQALGLGLQFLLWYDEGEERNRGNFPPRFSGRQFPNYSSELNVNALELEDSALYLCASSFMGQNTDTQYFGPGTRLTVL.

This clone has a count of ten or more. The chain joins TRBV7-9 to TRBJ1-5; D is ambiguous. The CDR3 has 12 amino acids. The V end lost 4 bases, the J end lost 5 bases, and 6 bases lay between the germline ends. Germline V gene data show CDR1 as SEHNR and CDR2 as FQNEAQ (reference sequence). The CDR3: CASSSGDQPQHF. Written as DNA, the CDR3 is TGTGCCAGCAGCTCTGGGGATCAGCCCCAGCATTTT.

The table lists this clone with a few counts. The CDR3 loop is CASSFHLEGQNNYGYTF. CDR3 coding DNA: TGTGCCAGCAGTTTTCATCTCGAGGGCCAAAATAACTATGGCTACACCTTC. The V and J genes are TRBV28 and TRBJ1-2; D unresolved. Germline values: CDR1 MDHEN, CDR2 SYDVKM. The CDR3 runs 17 residues. Deletions cut 3 bases from V and 1 base from J, with 18 bases between.

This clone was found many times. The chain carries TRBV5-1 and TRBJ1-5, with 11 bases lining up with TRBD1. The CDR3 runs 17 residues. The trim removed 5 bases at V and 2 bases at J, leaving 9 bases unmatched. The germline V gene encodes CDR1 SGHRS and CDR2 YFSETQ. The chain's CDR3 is CASSLGTGGTGNQPQHF. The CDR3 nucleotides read TGCGCCAGCAGTCTAGGGACAGGGGGGACGGGCAATCAGCCCCAGCATTTT. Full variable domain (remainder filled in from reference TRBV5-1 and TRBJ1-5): KAGVTQTPRYLIKTRGQQVTLSCSPISGHRSVSWYQQTPGQGLQFLFEYFSETQRNKGNFPGRFSGRQFSNSRSEMNVSTLELGDSALYLCASSLGTGGTGNQPQHFGDGTRLSIL.

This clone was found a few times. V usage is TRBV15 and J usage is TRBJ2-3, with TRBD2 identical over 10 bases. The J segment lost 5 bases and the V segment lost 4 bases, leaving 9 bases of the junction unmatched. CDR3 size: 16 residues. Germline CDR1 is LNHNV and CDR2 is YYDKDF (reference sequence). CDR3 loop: CATSTRLAGAIDTQYF. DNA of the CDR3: TGTGCCACCAGCACCCGACTAGCGGGTGCGATAGATACGCAGTATTTT.

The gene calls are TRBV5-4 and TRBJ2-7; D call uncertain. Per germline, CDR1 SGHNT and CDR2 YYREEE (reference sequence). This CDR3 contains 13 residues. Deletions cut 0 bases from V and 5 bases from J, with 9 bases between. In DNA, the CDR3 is TGTGCCAGCAGCTTGGTTGGTCGGAACGAGCAGTACTTC. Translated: CASSLVGRNEQYF.

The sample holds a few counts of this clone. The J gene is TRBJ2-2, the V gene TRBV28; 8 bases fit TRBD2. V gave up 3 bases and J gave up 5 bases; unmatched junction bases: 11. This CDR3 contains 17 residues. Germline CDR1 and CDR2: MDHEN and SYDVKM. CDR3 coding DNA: TGTGCCAGCAGTTTCCCCTTAGGGCGGGAGGCGACCGGGGAGCTGTTTTTT. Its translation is CASSFPLGREATGELFF.

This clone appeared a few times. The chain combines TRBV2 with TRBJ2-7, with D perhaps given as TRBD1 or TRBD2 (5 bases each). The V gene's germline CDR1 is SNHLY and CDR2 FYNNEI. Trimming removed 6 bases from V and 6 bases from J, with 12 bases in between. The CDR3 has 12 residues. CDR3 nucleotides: TGTGCCAGCAGAATAAGTGGGGGCGAGCAGTACTTC. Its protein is CASRISGGEQYF.

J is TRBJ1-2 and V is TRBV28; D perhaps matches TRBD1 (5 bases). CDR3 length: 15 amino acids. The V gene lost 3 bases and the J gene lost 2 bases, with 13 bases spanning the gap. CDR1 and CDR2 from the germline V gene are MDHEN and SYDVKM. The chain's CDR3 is CASSLRQTQNYGYTF. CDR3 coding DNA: TGTGCCAGCAGTTTGAGACAGACTCAGAACTATGGCTACACCTTC.